This entry lists 17 T cell receptor beta chains sequenced from one sample in a study of siplizumab effects on memory and regulatory T cells. Assay: immunoSEQ multiplex PCR; the TCRdb copy retains only in-frame clones and omits some. The sample shows over 65,000 clones, approximately 93% of them seen only once. Material: CD8+ T cells sorted from blood. Receptors were obtained from a human donor in good health.

The chain is built from TRBV2 and TRBJ1-3, with a weak D call TRBD1 (6 bases). Germline CDR1 is SNHLY and CDR2 is FYNNEI. With 6 bases removed from V and 0 bases from J, the gap between germline ends came to 12 bases. The CDR3 totals 15 residues. This chain's CDR3 is CASSAGQYSGNTIYF. CDR3 coding DNA: TGTGCCAGCAGCGCCGGACAGTACTCTGGAAACACCATATATTTT.

This chain connects TRBV27 to TRBJ1-2; 9 bases fit TRBD1. Germline CDR1 MNHEY, CDR2 SMNVEV (reference sequence). There are 13 residues in the CDR3. Unmatched junction bases numbered 5, after V lost 7 bases and J lost 5 bases. The CDR3 sequence is CASKVQGAYGYTF. In nucleotides, the CDR3 is TGTGCCAGCAAGGTACAGGGGGCTTATGGCTACACCTTC.

The chain has TRBV6-1 and TRBJ2-5; 9 bases agree with TRBD1. The J call is in doubt because the DNA end fits TRBJ2-7 better. The CDR3 is made up of 15 amino acids. CDR1 and CDR2 (germline): MNHNS, SASEGT. This CDR3 is CASRTGTGYLYEQYF. CDR3 sequence (DNA): TGTGCCAGCAGAACCGGGACAGGGTATTTGTACGAGCAGTACTTC.

This clone was recorded a few times. The chain joins TRBV6-4 to TRBJ2-2, with TRBD2 matching 12 bases. This CDR3 is 17 amino acids long. The V segment lost 5 bases and the J segment 6 bases; nucleotides outside the gene matches: 10. CDR1 and CDR2 from the germline V gene are MRHNA and SNTAGT. The CDR3 protein is CASSLTSGGSGPGELFF. CDR3 in DNA: TGTGCCAGCAGTCTGACTAGCGGGGGCTCTGGGCCCGGGGAGCTGTTTTTT.

The gene calls are TRBV4-1 and TRBJ1-5; D is possibly TRBD1 (6 bases). The CDR3 totals 15 residues. V was clipped by 1 base and J by 4 bases, with 11 bases between them. Germline V CDR1 and CDR2: MGHRA, YSYEKL. Here the CDR3 DNA reads TGCGCCAGCAGCCAAGGACAGGACCCAAATCAGCCCCAGCATTTT. Amino acids: CASSQGQDPNQPQHF.

Here the CDR3 reads CASSPPPAETKNIQYF. The CDR3 DNA is TGTGCCAGCTCACCACCACCTGCAGAGACAAAAAACATTCAGTACTTC. The chain joins TRBV18 to TRBJ2-4, with D uncertain. V was cut by 0 bases and J by 4 bases, with 13 bases left in between. The CDR3 consists of 16 residues. From germline, CDR1 is KGHSH and CDR2 LQKENI.

This chain links TRBV7-3 with TRBJ1-6; no clear D gene. Trimming cost V 5 bases and J 0 bases, with 8 bases left between them. Germline V gene lookup returns CDR1 SGHTA and CDR2 FQGTGA. The CDR3 runs to 15 residues. In DNA form, the CDR3 reads TGTGCCAGCAGCCCACTTGGCTCCTATAATTCACCCCTCCACTTT. It is translated as CASSPLGSYNSPLHF.

The chain joins TRBV2 to TRBJ2-7; D perhaps matches TRBD1 (6 bases). The CDR3 covers 13 residues. V lost 4 bases, J lost 5 bases, and 12 bases lay in between. Germline V gene sequence: CDR1 SNHLY, CDR2 FYNNEI. The CDR3 DNA reads TGTGCCAGCAGTGGGGGGCGCATGGACGAGCAGTACTTC. This gives the protein CASSGGRMDEQYF.

The rearrangement links TRBV19 to TRBJ2-3; D unresolved. The CDR3 extends over 14 amino acids. Between the trimmed V and J ends, which lost 1 base and 2 bases, there was a span of 7 bases. From germline, CDR1 is LNHDA and CDR2 SQIVND (reference sequence). Written as DNA, the CDR3 is TGTGCCAGTAGTATAGGTAGGCACACAGATACGCAGTATTTT. This sequence encodes CASSIGRHTDTQYF.

The V call is TRBV19, the J call TRBJ2-5, with 8 bases lining up with TRBD1. Germline V CDR1 and CDR2: LNHDA, SQIVND (reference sequence). The ends lost 2 bases at V and 5 bases at J; junction bases unmatched: 7. CDR3 size: 15 residues. CDR3 sequence reads: CASSISPGGGETQYF. The CDR3 bases are TGTGCCAGTAGTATATCCCCAGGGGGCGGGGAGACCCAGTACTTC.

This clone was seen just once. The rearrangement uses TRBV7-9 and TRBJ1-1; 8 bases agree with TRBD1. V trimming: 8 bases; J trimming: 3 bases; junction bases outside the gene matches: 5. The CDR3 is made up of 13 amino acids. Germline V CDR1 and CDR2: SEHNR, FQNEAQ (reference sequence). This CDR3 reads CASETGADTEAFF. The CDR3 nucleotides read TGTGCCAGCGAGACAGGGGCTGACACTGAAGCTTTCTTT.

The V and J genes are TRBV5-1 and TRBJ1-4; 7 bases agree with TRBD1. This CDR3 contains 13 residues. Germline V CDR1 and CDR2: SGHRS, YFSETQ. V shed 0 bases and J 7 bases; nucleotides not matched to a gene: 0. CDR3 sequence reads: CASSLEGAEKLFF. In DNA form, the CDR3 reads TGCGCCAGCAGCTTGGAGGGGGCTGAAAAACTGTTTTTT.

In DNA form, the CDR3 reads TGTGCCTGGAGCATGGGACCGAGGACTGAAGCTTTCTTT. Translation gives CAWSMGPRTEAFF. The gene calls are TRBV30 and TRBJ1-1; possibly TRBD1 for D (5 bases). Germline V gene sequence: CDR1 GTSNPN, CDR2 SVGIG (reference sequence). The CDR3 has 13 amino acids. The germline V and J ends were trimmed by 3 bases and 5 bases, with 13 bases remaining between them.

V is TRBV19 and J is TRBJ2-7, with no clear D. The CDR3 contains 13 residues. Germline V gene sequence: CDR1 LNHDA, CDR2 SQIVND (reference sequence). V lost 5 bases and J lost 3, with 11 bases in between. In DNA form, the CDR3 reads TGTGCCAGTAGTTTCTCCCTAGACTACGAGCAGTACTTC. It codes for CASSFSLDYEQYF.

This clone occurred once. The chain couples TRBV5-1 to TRBJ2-1; D is possibly TRBD2 (6 bases). This CDR3 region has 13 residues. V was shortened by 0 bases and J by 9 bases, with 10 bases between the two germline ends. The germline gives CDR1 SGHRS, CDR2 YFSETQ. This CDR3 is CASSLEQGGEQFF. The DNA for the CDR3 is TGCGCCAGCAGCTTGGAGCAGGGAGGTGAGCAGTTCTTC.

This rearrangement joins TRBV6-5 to TRBJ2-1; D possibly uses TRBD1 or TRBD2 (5 bases each). The V and J ends lost 6 bases and 5 bases respectively, with 8 bases between them. Germline CDR1 and CDR2: MNHEY and SVGAGI. The CDR3 length is 12 residues. In DNA form, the CDR3 reads TGTGCCAGCAGACTGGGGGACAATGAGCAGTTCTTC. Its protein is CASRLGDNEQFF.

The J gene is TRBJ2-7, the V gene TRBV10-3; D possibly matches TRBD1 or TRBD2 (5 bases each). CDR3 length: 11 amino acids. Germline V gene lookup returns CDR1 ENHRY and CDR2 SYGVKD. Trimming left V 2 bases short and J 6 bases short, with 5 bases between. The CDR3 bases are TGTGCCATCAGTGAGGGGGGCGAGCAGTACTTC. Translating it yields CAISEGGEQYF.